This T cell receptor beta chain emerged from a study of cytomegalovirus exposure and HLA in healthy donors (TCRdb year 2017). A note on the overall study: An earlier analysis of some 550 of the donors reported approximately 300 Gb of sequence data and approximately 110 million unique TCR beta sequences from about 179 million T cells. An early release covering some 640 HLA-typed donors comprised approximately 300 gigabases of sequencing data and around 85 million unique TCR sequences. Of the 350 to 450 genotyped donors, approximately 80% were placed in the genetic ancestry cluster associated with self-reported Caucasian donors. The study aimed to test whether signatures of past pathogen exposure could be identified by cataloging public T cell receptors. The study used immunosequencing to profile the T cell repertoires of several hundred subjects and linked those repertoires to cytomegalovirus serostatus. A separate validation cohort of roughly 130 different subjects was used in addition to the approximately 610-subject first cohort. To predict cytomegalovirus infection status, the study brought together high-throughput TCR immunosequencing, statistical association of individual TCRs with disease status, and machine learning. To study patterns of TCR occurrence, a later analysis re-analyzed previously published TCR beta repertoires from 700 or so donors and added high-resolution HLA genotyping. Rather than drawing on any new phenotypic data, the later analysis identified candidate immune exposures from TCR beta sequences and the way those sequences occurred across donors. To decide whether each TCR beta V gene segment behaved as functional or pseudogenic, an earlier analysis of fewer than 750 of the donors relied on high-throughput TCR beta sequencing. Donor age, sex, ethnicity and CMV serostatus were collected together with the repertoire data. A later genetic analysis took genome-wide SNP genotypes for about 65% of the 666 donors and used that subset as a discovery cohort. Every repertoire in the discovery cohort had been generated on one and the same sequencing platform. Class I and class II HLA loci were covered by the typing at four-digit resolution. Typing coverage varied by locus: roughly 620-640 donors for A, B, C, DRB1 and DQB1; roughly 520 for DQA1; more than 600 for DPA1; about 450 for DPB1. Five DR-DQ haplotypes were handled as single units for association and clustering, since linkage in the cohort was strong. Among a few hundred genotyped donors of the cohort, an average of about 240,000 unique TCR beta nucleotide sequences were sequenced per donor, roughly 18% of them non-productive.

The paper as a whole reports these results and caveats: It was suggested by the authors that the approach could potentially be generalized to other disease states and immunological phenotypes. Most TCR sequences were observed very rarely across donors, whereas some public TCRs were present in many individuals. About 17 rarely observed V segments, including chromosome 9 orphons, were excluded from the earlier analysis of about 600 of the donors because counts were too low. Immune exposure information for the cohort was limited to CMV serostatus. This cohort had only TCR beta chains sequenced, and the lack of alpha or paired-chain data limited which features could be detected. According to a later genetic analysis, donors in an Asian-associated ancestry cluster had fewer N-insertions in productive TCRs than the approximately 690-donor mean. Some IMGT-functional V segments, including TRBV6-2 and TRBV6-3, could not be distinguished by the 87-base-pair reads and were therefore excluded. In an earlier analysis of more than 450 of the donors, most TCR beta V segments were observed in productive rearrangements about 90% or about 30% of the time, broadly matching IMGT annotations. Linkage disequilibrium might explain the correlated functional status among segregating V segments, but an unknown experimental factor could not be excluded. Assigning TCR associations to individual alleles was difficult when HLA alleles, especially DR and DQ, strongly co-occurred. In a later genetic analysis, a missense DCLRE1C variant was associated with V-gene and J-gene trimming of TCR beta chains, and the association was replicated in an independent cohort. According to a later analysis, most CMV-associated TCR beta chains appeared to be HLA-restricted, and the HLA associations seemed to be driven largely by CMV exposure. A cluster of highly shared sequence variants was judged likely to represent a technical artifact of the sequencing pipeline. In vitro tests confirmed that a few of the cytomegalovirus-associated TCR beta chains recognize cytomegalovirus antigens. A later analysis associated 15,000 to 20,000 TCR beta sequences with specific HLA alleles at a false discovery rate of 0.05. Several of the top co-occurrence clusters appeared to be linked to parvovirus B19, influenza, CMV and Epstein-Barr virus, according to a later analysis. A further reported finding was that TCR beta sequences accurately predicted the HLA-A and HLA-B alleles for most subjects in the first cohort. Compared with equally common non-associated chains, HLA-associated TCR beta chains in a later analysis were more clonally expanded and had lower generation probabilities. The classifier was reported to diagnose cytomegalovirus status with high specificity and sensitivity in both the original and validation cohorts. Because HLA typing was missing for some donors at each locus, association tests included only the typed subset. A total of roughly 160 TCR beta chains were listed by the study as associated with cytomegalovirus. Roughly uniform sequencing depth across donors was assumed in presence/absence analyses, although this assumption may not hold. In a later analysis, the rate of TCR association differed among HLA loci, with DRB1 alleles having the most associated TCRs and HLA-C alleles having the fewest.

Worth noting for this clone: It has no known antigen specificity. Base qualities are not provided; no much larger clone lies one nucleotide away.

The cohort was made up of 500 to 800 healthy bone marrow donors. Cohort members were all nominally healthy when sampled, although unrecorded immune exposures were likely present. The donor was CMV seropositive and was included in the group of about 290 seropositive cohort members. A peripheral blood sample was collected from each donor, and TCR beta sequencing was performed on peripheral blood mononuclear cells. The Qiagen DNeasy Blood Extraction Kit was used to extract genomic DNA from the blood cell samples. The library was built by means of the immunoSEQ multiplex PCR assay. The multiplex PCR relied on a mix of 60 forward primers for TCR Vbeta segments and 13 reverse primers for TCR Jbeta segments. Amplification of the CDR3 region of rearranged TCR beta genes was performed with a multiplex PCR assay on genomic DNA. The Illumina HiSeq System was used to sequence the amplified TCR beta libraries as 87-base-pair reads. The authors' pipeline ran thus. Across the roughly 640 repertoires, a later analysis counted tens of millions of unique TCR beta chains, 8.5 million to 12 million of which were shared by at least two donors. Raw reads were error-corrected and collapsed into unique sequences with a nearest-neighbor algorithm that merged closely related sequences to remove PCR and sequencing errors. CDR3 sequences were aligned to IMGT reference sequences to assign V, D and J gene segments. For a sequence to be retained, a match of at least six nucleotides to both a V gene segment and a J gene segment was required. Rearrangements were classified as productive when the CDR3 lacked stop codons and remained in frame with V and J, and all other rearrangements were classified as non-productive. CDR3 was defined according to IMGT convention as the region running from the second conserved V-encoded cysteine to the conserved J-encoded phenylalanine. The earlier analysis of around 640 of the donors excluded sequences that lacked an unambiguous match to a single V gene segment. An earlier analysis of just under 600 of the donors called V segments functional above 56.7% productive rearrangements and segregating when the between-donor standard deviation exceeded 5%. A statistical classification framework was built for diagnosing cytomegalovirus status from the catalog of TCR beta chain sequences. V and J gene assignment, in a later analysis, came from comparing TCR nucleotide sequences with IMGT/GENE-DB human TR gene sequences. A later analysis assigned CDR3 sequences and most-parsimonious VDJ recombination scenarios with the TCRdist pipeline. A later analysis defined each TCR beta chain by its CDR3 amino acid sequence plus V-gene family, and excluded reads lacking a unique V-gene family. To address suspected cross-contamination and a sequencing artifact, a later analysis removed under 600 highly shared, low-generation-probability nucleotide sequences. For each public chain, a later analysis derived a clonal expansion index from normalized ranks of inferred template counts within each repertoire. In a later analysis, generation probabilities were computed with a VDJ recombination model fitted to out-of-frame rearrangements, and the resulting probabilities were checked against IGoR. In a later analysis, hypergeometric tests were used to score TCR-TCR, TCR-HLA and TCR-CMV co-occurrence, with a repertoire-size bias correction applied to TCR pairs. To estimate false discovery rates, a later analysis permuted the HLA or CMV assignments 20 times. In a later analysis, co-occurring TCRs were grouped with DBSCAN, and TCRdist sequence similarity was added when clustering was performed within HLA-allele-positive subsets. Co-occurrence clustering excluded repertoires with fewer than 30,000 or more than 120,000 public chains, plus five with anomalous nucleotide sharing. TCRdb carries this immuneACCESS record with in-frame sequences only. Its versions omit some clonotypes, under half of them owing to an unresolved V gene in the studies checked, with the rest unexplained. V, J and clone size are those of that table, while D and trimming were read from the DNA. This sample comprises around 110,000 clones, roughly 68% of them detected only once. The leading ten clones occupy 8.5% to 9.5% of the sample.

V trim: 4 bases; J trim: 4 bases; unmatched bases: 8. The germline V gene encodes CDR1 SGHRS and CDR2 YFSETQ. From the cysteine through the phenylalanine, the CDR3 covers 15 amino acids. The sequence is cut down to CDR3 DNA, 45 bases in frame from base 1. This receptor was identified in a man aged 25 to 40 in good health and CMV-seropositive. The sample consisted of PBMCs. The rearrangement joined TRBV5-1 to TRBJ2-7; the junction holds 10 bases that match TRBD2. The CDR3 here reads CASSPEGLAFYEQYF. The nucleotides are TGCGCCAGCAGCCCTGAGGGACTAGCGTTTTACGAGCAGTACTTC.